This TCR beta chain was captured by sequencing in a study of cytomegalovirus exposure and HLA in healthy donors. The method was immunoSEQ multiplex PCR; TCRdb's version includes in-frame clones alone and lacks a portion of them. The sample holds some 84,000 clones, just over 90% seen once. CDR3 length: 15 amino acids. Germline V CDR1 and CDR2: SGHNT, YYREEE (reference sequence). V was pared by 4 bases and J by 5 bases, with 5 bases of the junction left unmatched. The TCR originated in a man aged 25-45 years in good health and CMV-seronegative. The source material was PBMCs. The rearrangement joins TRBV5-4 to TRBJ2-7; 14 bases align to TRBD2. CDR3 nucleotide sequence: TGTGCCAGCAGCGAGCGACTAGCGGGAGGGGACGAGCAGTACTTC. Its protein product is CASSERLAGGDEQYF.